This T cell receptor (beta chain) is drawn from a study of blood T cell repertoires in COVID-19. Study-wide context: Samples of COVID-19 (acute and convalescent) were obtained from the United States, Italy and Spain.

Worth noting for this clone: The same CDR3 also results from other DNA sequences found in this sample.

Here immunoSEQ multiplex PCR was the method, and the copy in TCRdb shows in-frame clones only, minus some. The table lists roughly 100,000 clones, around four fifths of them singletons, with about 4.8% in the top ten. V shed 4 bases, J shed 3 bases, and the junction held 8 bases outside the gene matches. The CDR3 has 15 amino acids. CDR1 and CDR2 (germline): SGHTA, FQGNSA. The sample comprised peripheral blood. This sequence was found in a man aged 55 to 70 with acute or convalescent COVID-19. This chain uses TRBV7-2 with TRBJ2-5, with TRBD1 matching over 7 bases. The CDR3 sequence is CASSSRQGPKETQYF. CDR3 DNA sequence: TGTGCCAGCAGCTCACGACAGGGACCAAAAGAGACCCAGTACTTC. The full variable domain, with the rest looked up from reference TRBV7-2 and TRBJ2-5, is GAGVSQSPSNKVTEKGKDVELRCDPISGHTALYWYRQSLGQGLEFLIYFQGNSAPDKSGLPSDRFSAERTGGSVSTLTIQRTQQEDSAVYLCASSSRQGPKETQYFGPGTRLLVL.